This TCR beta chain comes out of a study of T cell repertoires in cytomegalovirus infection. The V and J ends lost 1 base and 10 bases respectively, with 13 bases between them. This CDR3 has 14 residues. This clonotype was counted between two and nine times. Its antigen is unknown. The study's findings and limits: HLA-C-restricted CMV clonotypes gave the most frequent clonotype in two of eight donors.

TCRdb re-derived calls from the reads in MiXCR, one entry per CDR3 protein. The sample consists of approximately 730,000 distinct CDR3 sequences, around a third of them appearing once. The specimen was cultured PBMCs, collected from culture after CMV antigen stimulation. The V call is TRBV12-3 or TRBV12-4, the J call TRBJ1-4; possible D gene TRBD1, 5 bases. The TCR comes from a human donor in good health (CMV status not recorded). Some clones in this sample may be carry-over from other donors' samples. CDR3 residues: CASSLGGQSGKLFF. DNA of the CDR3: TGTGCCAGCAGTTTAGGTGGACAATCGGGAAAACTGTTTTTT.